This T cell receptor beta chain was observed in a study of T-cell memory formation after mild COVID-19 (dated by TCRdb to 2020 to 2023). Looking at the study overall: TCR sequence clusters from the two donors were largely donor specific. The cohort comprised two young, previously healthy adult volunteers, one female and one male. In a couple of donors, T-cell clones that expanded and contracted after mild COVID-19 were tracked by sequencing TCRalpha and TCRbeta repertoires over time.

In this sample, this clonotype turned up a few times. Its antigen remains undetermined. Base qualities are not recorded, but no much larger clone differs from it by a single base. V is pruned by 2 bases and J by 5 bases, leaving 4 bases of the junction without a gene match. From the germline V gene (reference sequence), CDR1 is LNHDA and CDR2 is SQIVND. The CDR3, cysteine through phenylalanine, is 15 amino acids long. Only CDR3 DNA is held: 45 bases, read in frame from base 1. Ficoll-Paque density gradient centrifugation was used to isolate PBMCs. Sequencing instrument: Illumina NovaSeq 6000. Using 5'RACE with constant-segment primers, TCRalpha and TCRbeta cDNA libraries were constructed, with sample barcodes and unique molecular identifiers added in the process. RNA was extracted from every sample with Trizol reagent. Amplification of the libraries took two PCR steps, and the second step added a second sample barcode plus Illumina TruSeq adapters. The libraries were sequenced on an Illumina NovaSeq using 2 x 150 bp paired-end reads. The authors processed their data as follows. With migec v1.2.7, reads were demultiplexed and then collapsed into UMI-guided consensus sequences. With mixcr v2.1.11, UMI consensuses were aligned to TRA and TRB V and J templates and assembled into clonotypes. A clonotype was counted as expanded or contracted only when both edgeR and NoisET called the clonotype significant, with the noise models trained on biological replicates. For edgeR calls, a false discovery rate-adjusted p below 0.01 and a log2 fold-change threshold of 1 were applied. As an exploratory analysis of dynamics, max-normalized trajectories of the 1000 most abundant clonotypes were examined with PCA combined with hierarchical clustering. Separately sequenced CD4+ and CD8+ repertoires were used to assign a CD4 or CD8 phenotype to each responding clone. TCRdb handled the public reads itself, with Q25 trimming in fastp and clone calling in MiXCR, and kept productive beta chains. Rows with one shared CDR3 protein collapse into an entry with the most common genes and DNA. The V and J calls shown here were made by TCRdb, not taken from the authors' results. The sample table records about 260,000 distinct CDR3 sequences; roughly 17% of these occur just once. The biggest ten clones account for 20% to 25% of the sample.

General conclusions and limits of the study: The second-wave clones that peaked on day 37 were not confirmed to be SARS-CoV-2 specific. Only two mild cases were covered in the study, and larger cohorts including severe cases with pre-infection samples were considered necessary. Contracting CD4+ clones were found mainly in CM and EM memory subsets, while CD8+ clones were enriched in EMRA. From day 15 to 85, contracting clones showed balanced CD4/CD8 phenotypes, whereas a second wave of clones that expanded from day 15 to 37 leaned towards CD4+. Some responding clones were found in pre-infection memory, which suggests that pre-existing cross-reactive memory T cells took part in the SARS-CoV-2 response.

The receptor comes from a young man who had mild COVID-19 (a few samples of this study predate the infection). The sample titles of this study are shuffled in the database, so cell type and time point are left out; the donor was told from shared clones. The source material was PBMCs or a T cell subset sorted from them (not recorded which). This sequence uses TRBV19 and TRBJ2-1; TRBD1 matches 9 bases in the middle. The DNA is TGTGCCAGTAGTATATGGGGACAGGGAGACAATGAGCAGTTCTTC. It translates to CASSIWGQGDNEQFF. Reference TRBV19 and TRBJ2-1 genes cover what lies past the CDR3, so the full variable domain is DGGITQSPKYLFRKEGQNVTLSCEQNLNHDAMYWYRQDPGQGLRLIYYSQIVNDFQKGDIAEGYSVSREKKESFPLTVTSAQKNPTAFYLCASSIWGQGDNEQFFGPGTRLTVL.